This T cell receptor beta chain was obtained from a study of cytomegalovirus exposure and HLA in healthy donors. The table came from immunoSEQ multiplex PCR; TCRdb's copy has only in-frame clones and leaves some out. The sample gives over 150,000 clones, approximately 96% of which show up once; 0.89% is in the top ten. Germline V lookup: CDR1 MNHEY, CDR2 SVGAGI. V dropped 5 bases and J dropped 3; count of bases not matched to a gene: 5. The CDR3 sequence is 14 residues long. The sequence was obtained from a woman between 18 and 29 years old in good health and CMV-seronegative. Sample: PBMCs. The chain employs TRBV6-5 and TRBJ2-7, with 9 bases fitting TRBD1. DNA of the CDR3: TGTGCCAGCAGTCCGGGGACAGGGAACTACGAGCAGTACTTC. Its protein product is CASSPGTGNYEQYF.